These T cell receptor beta chains were read from a single sample in a study of control samples from healthy donors and cancer patients. Sequencing used immunoSEQ multiplex PCR; TCRdb keeps in-frame clones, though not all of them. Altogether about 160,000 clones are present, 80% to 95% being singletons, with the ten largest covering 0.65% to 0.85%. Input material: blood. All receptors come from a young woman in good health. CDR3s include the opening cysteine and the closing phenylalanine or tryptophan. The order of the fields is clone size, J gene, V gene, CDR3 protein. Rows may omit the clone size; those that give it use once, few, many or a size class.

. | TRBJ1-5 | TRBV6-2/TRBV6-3 | CASSLLSDGSNQPQHF
. | TRBJ2-3 | TRBV5-1 | CASSLEGSGGGTQYF
. | TRBJ1-1 | TRBV30 | CAWQTHTGNTEAFF
. | TRBJ2-7 | TRBV27 | CASSPLDRGIREQYF
. | TRBJ2-3 | TRBV5-4 | CASSLGLSPTDTQYF
. | TRBJ2-7 | TRBV18 | CASSQRLLAGHYEQYF
. | TRBJ1-2 | TRBV20-1 | CSASSGGVYGYTF
. | TRBJ1-5 | TRBV27 | CASSWTGGWGQPQHF
. | TRBJ2-2 | TRBV6-1 | CASSEARQGLTGELFF
. | TRBJ2-7 | TRBV2 | CASNERAVYEQYF
. | TRBJ2-7 | TRBV3-1/TRBV3-2 | CASSQGQYEQYF
. | TRBJ2-5 | TRBV12-3/TRBV12-4 | CASTPDTQETQYF
. | TRBJ1-2 | TRBV5-5 | CASSLNEGTSGYTF
. | TRBJ1-3 | TRBV12-3/TRBV12-4 | CASSPRSGNTIYF
. | TRBJ2-2 | TRBV6-5 | CASSYGLLVRGGELFF
. | TRBJ2-5 | TRBV5-5 | CASSRGWDSEETQYF
. | TRBJ2-3 | TRBV19 | CASSIGPLRTDTQYF
. | TRBJ1-2 | TRBV28 | CASSLWSRPTGKAYGYTF
. | TRBJ2-3 | TRBV20-1 | CSASFDRGQGSDSTDTQYF
. | TRBJ2-7 | TRBV5-4 | CASSEDGYEQYF
. | TRBJ2-1 | TRBV4-3 | CASSQDLSEYNEQFF
. | TRBJ1-2 | TRBV4-1 | CASSQVQGTGANYGYTF
. | TRBJ2-3 | TRBV4-1 | CASSQDSRQGGADTQYF
. | TRBJ2-1 | TRBV6-1 | CASSEIRRGEQFF
. | TRBJ2-7 | TRBV7-6 | CASSSRTGGREQYF
. | TRBJ1-1 | TRBV7-8 | CASSLERVGGTEAFF
. | TRBJ2-1 | TRBV24-1 | CATSDYGGSSYNEQFF
. | TRBJ1-4 | TRBV5-1 | CASSLGQSNEKLFF
. | TRBJ2-7 | TRBV6-5 | CASRGTGGYEQYF
. | TRBJ1-3 | TRBV6-1 | CASSDRDRVNTIYF
. | TRBJ1-5 | TRBV28 | CASSSQGQINQPQHF
. | TRBJ2-3 | TRBV18 | CASSPGNTDTQYF
once | TRBJ2-3 | TRBV27 | CASSLTGEGTDTQYF
. | TRBJ2-3 | TRBV19 | CASRRGETYTDTQYF
few | TRBJ1-6 | TRBV30 | CAWSGSTMPLHF
. | TRBJ1-6 | TRBV6-5 | CASSRKGAPLHF
. | TRBJ1-2 | TRBV27 | CASSSPGQGSYGYTF
. | TRBJ2-7 | TRBV7-3 | CASSLTLSGTSVPLYEQYF
. | TRBJ1-2 | TRBV15 | CATSTLPRGTEANYGYTF
. | TRBJ1-6 | TRBV27 | CASSPTPREYNSPLHF
. | TRBJ2-3 | TRBV4-3 | CASSQGSGSGTDTQYF
. | TRBJ2-3 | TRBV28 | CASSRRDREADTQYF